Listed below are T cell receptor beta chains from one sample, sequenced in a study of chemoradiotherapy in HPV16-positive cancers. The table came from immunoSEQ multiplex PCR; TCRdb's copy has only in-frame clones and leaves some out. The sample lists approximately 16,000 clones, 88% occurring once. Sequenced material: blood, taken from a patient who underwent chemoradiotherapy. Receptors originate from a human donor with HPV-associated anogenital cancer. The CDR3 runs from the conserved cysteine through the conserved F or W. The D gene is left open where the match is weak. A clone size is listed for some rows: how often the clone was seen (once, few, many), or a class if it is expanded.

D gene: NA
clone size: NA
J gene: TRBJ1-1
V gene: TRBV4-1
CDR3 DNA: TGCGCCAGCAGCCACGACCTGAACACTGAAGCTTTCTTT
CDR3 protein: CASSHDLNTEAFF

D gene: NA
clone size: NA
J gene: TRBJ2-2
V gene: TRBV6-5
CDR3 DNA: TGTGCCAGCAGTTTGCGACGGGGAAACACCGGGGAGCTGTTTTTT
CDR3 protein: CASSLRRGNTGELFF

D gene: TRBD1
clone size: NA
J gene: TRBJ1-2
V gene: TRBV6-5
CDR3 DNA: TGTGCCAGCACCAATTCGGACAGGATCTATGGCTACACCTTC
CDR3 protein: CASTNSDRIYGYTF

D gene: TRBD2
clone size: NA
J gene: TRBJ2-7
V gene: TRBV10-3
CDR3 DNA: TGTGCCATCAGTTATAGCGGGAGTGGCTACGAGCAGTACTTC
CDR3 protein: CAISYSGSGYEQYF

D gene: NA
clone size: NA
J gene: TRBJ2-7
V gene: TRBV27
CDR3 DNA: TGTGCCAGCAGTTTACAGGGGAGTGAGCAGTACTTC
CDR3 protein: CASSLQGSEQYF

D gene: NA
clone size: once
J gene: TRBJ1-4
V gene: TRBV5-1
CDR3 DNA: TGCGCCAGCAGCCTTAACGGTGGACATTCAACTAATGAAAAACTGTTTTTT
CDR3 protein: CASSLNGGHSTNEKLFF

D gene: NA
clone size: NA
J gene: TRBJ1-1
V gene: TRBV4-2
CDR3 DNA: TGTGCCAGCAGCCAAGGGGCAGACTTGAACACTGAAGCTTTCTTT
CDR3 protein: CASSQGADLNTEAFF

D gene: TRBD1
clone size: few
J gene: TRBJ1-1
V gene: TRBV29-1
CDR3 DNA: TGCAGCGTTGAAAAAGGGGGCGCGAGCACTGAAGCTTTCTTT
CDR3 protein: CSVEKGGASTEAFF

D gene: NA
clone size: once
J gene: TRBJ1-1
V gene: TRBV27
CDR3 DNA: TGTGCCAGCAGAACGGGACAACTGAACACTGAAGCTTTCTTT
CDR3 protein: CASRTGQLNTEAFF

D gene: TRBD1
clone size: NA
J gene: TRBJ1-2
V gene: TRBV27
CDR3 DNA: TGTGCCAGCAGCTCCGACAGGGGGCGAAACTATGGCTACACCTTC
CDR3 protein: CASSSDRGRNYGYTF

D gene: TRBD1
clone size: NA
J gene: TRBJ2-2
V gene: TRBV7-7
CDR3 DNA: TGTGCTAGCAGCCTCAACAGGGGTATGGGGGAGCTGTTTTTT
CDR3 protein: CASSLNRGMGELFF

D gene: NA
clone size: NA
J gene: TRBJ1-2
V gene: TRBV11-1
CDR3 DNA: TGTGCCAGCAGCTCGGGACACAATTATGACGCCTCATATGGCTACACCTTC
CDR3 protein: CASSSGHNYDASYGYTF

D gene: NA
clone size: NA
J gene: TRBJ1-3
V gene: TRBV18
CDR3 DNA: TGTGCCAGCTCACCAGGGAGGACAACTGGAAACACCATATATTTT
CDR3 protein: CASSPGRTTGNTIYF

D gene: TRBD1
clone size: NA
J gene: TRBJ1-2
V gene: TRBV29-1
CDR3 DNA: TGCAGCGTCACCCGACAGGGGGGTAACTATGGCTACACCTTC
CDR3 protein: CSVTRQGGNYGYTF

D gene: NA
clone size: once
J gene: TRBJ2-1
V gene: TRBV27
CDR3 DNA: TGTGCCAGCACGGGGGTTGGGATTCCTGCCGACAATGAGCAGTTCTTC
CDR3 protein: CASTGVGIPADNEQFF

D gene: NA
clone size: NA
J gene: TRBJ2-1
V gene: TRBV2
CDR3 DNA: TGTGCCAGCAAAGTGTACAATGAGCAGTTCTTC
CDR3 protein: CASKVYNEQFF

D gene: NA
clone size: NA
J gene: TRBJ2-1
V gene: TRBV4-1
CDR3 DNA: TGCGCCAGCAGCCAAGATAACGGGGGGCTGTACAATGAGCAGTTCTTC
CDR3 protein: CASSQDNGGLYNEQFF

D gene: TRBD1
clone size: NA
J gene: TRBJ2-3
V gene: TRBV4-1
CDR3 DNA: TGCGCCAGCAGCCCATTCGACAGGGGGAGCACAGATACGCAGTATTTT
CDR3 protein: CASSPFDRGSTDTQYF

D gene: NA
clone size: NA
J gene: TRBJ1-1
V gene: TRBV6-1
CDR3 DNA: TGTGCCAGCAGTGATAATACGAACACTGAAGCTTTCTTT
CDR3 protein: CASSDNTNTEAFF

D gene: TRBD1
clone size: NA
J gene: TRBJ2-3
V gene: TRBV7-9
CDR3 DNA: TGTGCCAGCAGCCCTTCCCGACAGGGGCCCAGCACAGATACGCAGTATTTT
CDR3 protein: CASSPSRQGPSTDTQYF

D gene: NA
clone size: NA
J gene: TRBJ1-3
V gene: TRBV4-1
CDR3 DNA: TGCGCCAGCAGCCTGGGAGTCTCTGGAAACACCATATATTTT
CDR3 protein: CASSLGVSGNTIYF

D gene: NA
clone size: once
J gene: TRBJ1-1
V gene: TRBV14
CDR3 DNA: TGTGCCAGCAGCGGTTACGAATACAGAAACACTGAAGCTTTCTTT
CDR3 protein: CASSGYEYRNTEAFF

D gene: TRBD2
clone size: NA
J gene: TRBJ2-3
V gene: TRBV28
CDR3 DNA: TGTGCCAGCAGTTTCTCTCTAAAGCAGCGGGAGGGGCGGATTAGCACAGATACGCAGTATTTT
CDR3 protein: CASSFSLKQREGRISTDTQYF

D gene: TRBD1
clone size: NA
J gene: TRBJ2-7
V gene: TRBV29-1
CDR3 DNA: TGCAGCGTCGAAGGGGACAGGGGACCCTACGAGCAGTACTTC
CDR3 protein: CSVEGDRGPYEQYF

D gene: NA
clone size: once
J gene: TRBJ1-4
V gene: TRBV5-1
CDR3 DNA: TGCGCCAGCAGCTTGTACGGTATGCAGGATGAAAAACTGTTTTTT
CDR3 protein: CASSLYGMQDEKLFF

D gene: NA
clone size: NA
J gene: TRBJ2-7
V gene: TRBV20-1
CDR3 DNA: TGCAGTGCTAGAGACAGCTACGAGCAGTACTTC
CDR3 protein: CSARDSYEQYF

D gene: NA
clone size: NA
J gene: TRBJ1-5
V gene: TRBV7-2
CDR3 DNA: TGTGCCAGCAGCCCCAGGGGACGGGATCAGCCCCAGCATTTT
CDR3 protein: CASSPRGRDQPQHF

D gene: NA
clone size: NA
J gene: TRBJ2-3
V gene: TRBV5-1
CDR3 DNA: TGCGCCAGCAGCTTAGGTTCAGATACGCAGTATTTT
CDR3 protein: CASSLGSDTQYF

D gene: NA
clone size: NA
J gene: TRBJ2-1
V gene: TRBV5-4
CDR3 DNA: TGTGCCAGCAGCAGCGTCCCGAGCTCCTACAATGAGCAGTTCTTC
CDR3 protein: CASSSVPSSYNEQFF

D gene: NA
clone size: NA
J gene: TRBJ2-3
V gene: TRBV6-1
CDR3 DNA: TGTGCCAGCAGTGAACGGTTTGGGGGCGCGGGCGATACGCAGTATTTT
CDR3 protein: CASSERFGGAGDTQYF

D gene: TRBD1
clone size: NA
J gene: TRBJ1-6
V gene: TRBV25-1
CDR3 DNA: TGTGCCAGCACCCGAATGGACAGGGAGAATTCACCCCTCCACTTT
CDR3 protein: CASTRMDRENSPLHF

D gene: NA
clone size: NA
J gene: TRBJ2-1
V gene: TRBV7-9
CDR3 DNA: TGTGCCAGCACCAGGGAAGGGTACAATGAGCAGTTCTTC
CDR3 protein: CASTREGYNEQFF

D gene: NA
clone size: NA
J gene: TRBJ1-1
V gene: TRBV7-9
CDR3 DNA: TGTGCCAGCAGCTTAGGAGGGCTGGCAGCTTTCTTT
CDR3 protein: CASSLGGLAAFF

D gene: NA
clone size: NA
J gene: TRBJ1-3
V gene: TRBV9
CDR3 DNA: TGTGCCAGCAGCGTTTCTGGAAACACCATATATTTT
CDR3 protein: CASSVSGNTIYF

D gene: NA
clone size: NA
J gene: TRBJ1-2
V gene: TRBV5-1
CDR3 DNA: TGCGCCAGCAGCTTGTCCAAAAACTATGGCTACACCTTC
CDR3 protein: CASSLSKNYGYTF

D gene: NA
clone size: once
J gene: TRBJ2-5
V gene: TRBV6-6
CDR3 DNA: TGTGCCAGCAGTTACTCGGGGGACACCGAAGAGACCCAGTACTTC
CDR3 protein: CASSYSGDTEETQYF

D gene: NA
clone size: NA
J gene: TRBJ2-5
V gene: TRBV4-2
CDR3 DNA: TGTGCCAGCAGCCAAGATTTATCGGGGCCCCAAGAGACCCAGTACTTC
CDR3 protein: CASSQDLSGPQETQYF

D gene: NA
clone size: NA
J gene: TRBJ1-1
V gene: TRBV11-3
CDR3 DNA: TGTGCCAGCAGCTTAGATCCCGGGGCAGAAGCTTTCTTT
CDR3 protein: CASSLDPGAEAFF

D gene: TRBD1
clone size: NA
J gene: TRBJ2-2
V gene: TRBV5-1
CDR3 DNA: TGCGCCAGCAGCCGCACGACAGGGGCCGGGGAGCTGTTTTTT
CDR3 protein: CASSRTTGAGELFF

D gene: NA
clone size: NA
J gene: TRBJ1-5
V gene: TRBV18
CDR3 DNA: TGTGCCAGCTCAGCAAATCAGGGATCTAGCAATCAGCCCCAGCATTTT
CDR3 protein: CASSANQGSSNQPQHF

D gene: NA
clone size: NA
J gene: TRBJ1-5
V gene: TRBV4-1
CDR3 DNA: TGCGCCAGCAGCATTTGGGGGAGGCAGGGAGGTCAGCCCCAGCATTTT
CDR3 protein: CASSIWGRQGGQPQHF

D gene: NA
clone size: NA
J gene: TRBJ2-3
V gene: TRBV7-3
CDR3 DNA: TGTGCCAGCAGCGAGCCTATCCGGGGTTACACAGATACGCAGTATTTT
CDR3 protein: CASSEPIRGYTDTQYF

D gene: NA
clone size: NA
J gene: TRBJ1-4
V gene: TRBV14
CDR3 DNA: TGTGCCAGCAGCCAAAACAGGGTGGATGAAAAACTGTTTTTT
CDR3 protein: CASSQNRVDEKLFF

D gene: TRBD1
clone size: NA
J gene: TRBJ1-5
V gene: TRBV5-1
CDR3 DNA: TGCGCCAGCAGCCCAGGTGGGACAGGGGGCGACCAGCCCCAGCATTTT
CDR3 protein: CASSPGGTGGDQPQHF

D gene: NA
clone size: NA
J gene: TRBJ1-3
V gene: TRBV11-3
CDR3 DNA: TGTGCCAGCAGCTTAGATGGAAACACCATATATTTT
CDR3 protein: CASSLDGNTIYF

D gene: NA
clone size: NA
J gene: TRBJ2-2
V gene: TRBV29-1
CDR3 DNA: TGCAGCGTTCGGACAACAGGGAGTGGGGAGCTGTTTTTT
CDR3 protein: CSVRTTGSGELFF

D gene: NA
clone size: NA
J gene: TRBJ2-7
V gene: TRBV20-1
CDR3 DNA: TGCAGTGCTAGCGGGAGCTACGAGCAGTACTTC
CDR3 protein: CSASGSYEQYF

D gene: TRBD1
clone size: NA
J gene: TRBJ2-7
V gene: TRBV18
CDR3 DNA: TGTGCCAGCTCACCACGGGACAGGGAGTACGAGCAGTACTTC
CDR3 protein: CASSPRDREYEQYF

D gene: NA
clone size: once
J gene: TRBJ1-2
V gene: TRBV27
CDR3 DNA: TGTGCCAGCAGTTTTAGGGAAGGTGGCTACACCTTC
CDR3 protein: CASSFREGGYTF

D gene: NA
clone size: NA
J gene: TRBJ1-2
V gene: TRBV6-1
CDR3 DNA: TGTGCCAGCAGTGAAGCAGGGGCAGCCTATGGCTACACCTTC
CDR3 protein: CASSEAGAAYGYTF

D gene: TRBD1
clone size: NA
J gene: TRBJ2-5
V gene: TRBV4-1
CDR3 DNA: TGCGCCAGCAGCCAAGGCGTAAGGGGGCTCGGGACCCAGTACTTC
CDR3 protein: CASSQGVRGLGTQYF

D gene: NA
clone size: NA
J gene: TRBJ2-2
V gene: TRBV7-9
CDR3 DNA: TGTGCCAGCAGCTTAGGGGAAATCGGGGAGCTGTTTTTT
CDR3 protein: CASSLGEIGELFF

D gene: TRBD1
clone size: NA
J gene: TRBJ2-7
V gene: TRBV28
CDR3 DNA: TGTGCCAGTTCACAGGGGACCAGCTCCTACGAGCAGTACTTC
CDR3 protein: CASSQGTSSYEQYF

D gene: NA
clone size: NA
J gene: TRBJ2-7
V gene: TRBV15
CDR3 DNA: TGTGCCACCAGCAGAGTTAAGGGAACCTACGAGCAGTACTTC
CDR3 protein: CATSRVKGTYEQYF

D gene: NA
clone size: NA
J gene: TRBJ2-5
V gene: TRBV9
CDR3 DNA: TGTGCCAGCAGCGTAGCCGACTTGCCAGGCGGAGAGACCCAGTACTTC
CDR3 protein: CASSVADLPGGETQYF

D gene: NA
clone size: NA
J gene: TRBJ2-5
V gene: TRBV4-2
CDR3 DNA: TGTGCCAGCAGCCAAGAGCGAGAGCTAGAGACCCAGTACTTC
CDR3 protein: CASSQERELETQYF

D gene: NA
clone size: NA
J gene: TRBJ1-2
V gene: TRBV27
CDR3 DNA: TGTGCCAGCTCGCCGGCAGCGCCTTTAGGCTACACCTTC
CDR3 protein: CASSPAAPLGYTF

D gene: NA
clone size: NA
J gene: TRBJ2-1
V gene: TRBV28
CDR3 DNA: TGTGCCAGCAGGTTGCCGGGAGTTGGCAATGAGCAGTTCTTC
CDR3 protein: CASRLPGVGNEQFF